This is a list of T cell receptor beta chains from one sample in a study of cytomegalovirus exposure and HLA in healthy donors. Clones were sequenced by immunoSEQ multiplex PCR, and TCRdb holds only the in-frame ones, with some missing. This repertoire comprises 65,000 to 95,000 clones; its ten largest clones make up 1.4% to 1.5%. Specimen: PBMCs. The receptors derive from a woman between 55 and 75 years old in good health and CMV-seronegative. Each CDR3 is given with its conserved first and last residue. Fields, in order: D gene, V gene, J gene, CDR3 protein, CDR3 DNA. A D gene is named only where the DNA matches it firmly.

D: TRBD2; V: TRBV7-9; J: TRBJ2-1; CDR3: CASSPLNSGYNEQFF; DNA: TGTGCCAGCAGCCCTCTTAATAGCGGGTACAATGAGCAGTTCTTC
D: .; V: TRBV27; J: TRBJ2-7; CDR3: CASSLRSGYEQYF; DNA: TGTGCCAGCAGTTTACGGAGTGGCTACGAGCAGTACTTC
D: TRBD2; V: TRBV19; J: TRBJ2-7; CDR3: CASSLSGASGSYEQYF; DNA: TGTGCCAGTAGTCTCTCAGGGGCTAGCGGGTCCTACGAGCAGTACTTC
D: .; V: TRBV2; J: TRBJ2-1; CDR3: CASSVASVGEQFF; DNA: TGTGCCAGCAGTGTCGCTAGTGTGGGTGAGCAGTTCTTC
D: .; V: TRBV10-3; J: TRBJ2-2; CDR3: CAISPASDPNTGELFF; DNA: TGTGCCATCAGCCCGGCTAGCGACCCGAACACCGGGGAGCTGTTTTTT
D: .; V: TRBV18; J: TRBJ1-4; CDR3: CASSLGTGETNEKLFF; DNA: TGTGCCAGCTCACTGGGAACGGGGGAGACTAATGAAAAACTGTTTTTT
D: .; V: TRBV5-4; J: TRBJ1-1; CDR3: CASRLGAIGGTEAFF; DNA: TGTGCCAGCCGCCTTGGGGCCATAGGGGGCACTGAAGCTTTCTTT
D: TRBD1; V: TRBV11-2; J: TRBJ1-4; CDR3: CASSLGQGHPTNEKLFF; DNA: TGTGCCAGCAGCTTAGGACAGGGGCATCCAACTAATGAAAAACTGTTTTTT
D: TRBD1; V: TRBV7-8; J: TRBJ1-4; CDR3: CASSLTGGEKLFF; DNA: TGTGCCAGCAGCTTGACAGGGGGCGAAAAACTGTTTTTT
D: .; V: TRBV6-4; J: TRBJ1-1; CDR3: CANHQGMNTEAFF; DNA: TGTGCCAACCACCAGGGAATGAACACTGAAGCTTTCTTT
D: .; V: TRBV6-6; J: TRBJ1-4; CDR3: CASSYSGGFGEKLFF; DNA: TGTGCCAGCAGTTACTCGGGGGGGTTTGGTGAAAAACTGTTTTTT
D: TRBD1; V: TRBV9; J: TRBJ2-5; CDR3: CASSRGTGEAETQYF; DNA: TGTGCCAGCAGCCGGGGGACAGGGGAGGCGGAGACCCAGTACTTC
D: .; V: TRBV6-5; J: TRBJ2-7; CDR3: CASSYSGVDYEQYF; DNA: TGTGCCAGCAGTTATTCAGGGGTGGACTACGAGCAGTACTTC
D: .; V: TRBV29-1; J: TRBJ2-4; CDR3: CSVEERPDIQYF; DNA: TGCAGCGTTGAAGAGAGGCCTGACATTCAGTACTTC
D: TRBD1; V: TRBV30; J: TRBJ1-2; CDR3: CAWSRQGFYGYTF; DNA: TGTGCCTGGAGTCGACAGGGATTCTATGGCTACACCTTC
D: .; V: TRBV2; J: TRBJ1-1; CDR3: CASSVRGDTEAFF; DNA: TGTGCCAGCAGTGTCAGGGGCGACACTGAAGCTTTCTTT
D: TRBD2; V: TRBV27; J: TRBJ2-5; CDR3: CASSPGSGDYPPETQYF; DNA: TGTGCCAGCAGTCCCGGGAGCGGGGACTATCCTCCAGAGACCCAGTACTTC
D: .; V: TRBV28; J: TRBJ2-2; CDR3: CASSFFGELFF; DNA: TGTGCCAGCAGTTTCTTCGGGGAGCTGTTTTTT
D: .; V: TRBV6-1; J: TRBJ2-7; CDR3: CASSEGAGIWDEQYF; DNA: TGTGCCAGCAGCGAAGGGGCGGGAATCTGGGACGAGCAGTACTTC
D: TRBD2; V: TRBV2; J: TRBJ2-7; CDR3: CASSHGGAGAYEQYF; DNA: TGTGCCAGCAGCCATGGGGGAGCGGGGGCCTACGAGCAGTACTTC
D: .; V: TRBV29-1; J: TRBJ1-1; CDR3: CSMEENTEAFF; DNA: TGCAGCATGGAGGAGAACACTGAAGCTTTCTTT
D: TRBD1; V: TRBV5-4; J: TRBJ2-7; CDR3: CASSLGKTGMTSYEQYF; DNA: TGTGCCAGCAGCTTGGGGAAGACAGGGATGACATCCTACGAGCAGTACTTC
D: .; V: TRBV28; J: TRBJ2-7; CDR3: CASSSHSWQYF; DNA: TGTGCCAGCAGTTCCCACAGTTGGCAGTACTTC
D: .; V: TRBV4-2; J: TRBJ2-1; CDR3: CASSQNAWLDEQFF; DNA: TGTGCCAGCAGCCAAAATGCGTGGCTAGATGAGCAGTTCTTC
D: .; V: TRBV28; J: TRBJ1-2; CDR3: CASSLGSYGYTF; DNA: TGTGCCAGCAGTTTGGGCTCTTATGGCTACACCTTC
D: TRBD2; V: TRBV12-5; J: TRBJ2-1; CDR3: CASGLDETSGKNEQFF; DNA: TGTGCTAGTGGTTTAGACGAGACTAGCGGAAAAAATGAGCAGTTCTTC
D: .; V: TRBV7-9; J: TRBJ2-1; CDR3: CASSLKESYNEQFF; DNA: TGTGCCAGCAGCTTGAAAGAGTCCTACAATGAGCAGTTCTTC
D: TRBD2; V: TRBV18; J: TRBJ2-1; CDR3: CASSPFGLAGWRNEQFF; DNA: TGTGCCAGCTCACCATTCGGACTAGCGGGATGGCGGAATGAGCAGTTCTTC